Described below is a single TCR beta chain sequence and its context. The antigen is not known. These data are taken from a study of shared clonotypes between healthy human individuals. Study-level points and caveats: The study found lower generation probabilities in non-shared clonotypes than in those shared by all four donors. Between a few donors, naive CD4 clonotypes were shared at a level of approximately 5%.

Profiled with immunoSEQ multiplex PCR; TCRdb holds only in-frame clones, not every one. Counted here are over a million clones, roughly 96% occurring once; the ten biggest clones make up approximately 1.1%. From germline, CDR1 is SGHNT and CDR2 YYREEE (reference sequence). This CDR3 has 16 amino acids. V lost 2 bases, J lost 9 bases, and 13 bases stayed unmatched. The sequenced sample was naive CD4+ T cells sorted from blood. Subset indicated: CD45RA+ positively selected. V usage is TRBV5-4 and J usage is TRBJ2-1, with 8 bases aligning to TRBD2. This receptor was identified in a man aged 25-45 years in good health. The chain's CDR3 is CASSFTSGRLPREQFF. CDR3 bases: TGTGCCAGCAGCTTCACTAGCGGACGCCTTCCCCGTGAGCAGTTCTTC.